This T cell receptor beta chain was retrieved from a study of Ad26.COV2.S vaccination and SARS-CoV-2 variants (dated by TCRdb to the early 2020s). Turning to the overall study: Donors in the vaccine arm were drawn from COV1001, a multicentre, randomized, double-blind, placebo-controlled phase I-IIa trial testing Ad26.COV2.S in healthy adults. Dosing of Ad26.COV2.S was intramuscular, at either 5x10^10 or 1x10^11 viral particles, delivered as one shot or as two shots spaced 56 days apart. TCRbeta repertoire sequencing served as the tool for gauging how specific and how broad the SARS-CoV-2-reactive T cell receptors were following Ad26.COV2.S vaccination. The TCR-sequenced set comprised about 32 samples: roughly 19 Ad26.COV2.S vaccine recipients, 5 placebo recipients and 8 SARS-CoV-2 convalescent individuals. Trial participants were randomized into five groups of five, in which low-dose or high-dose Ad26.COV2.S was given once or twice, or placebo was given on both occasions. Investigators remained blinded to trial group allocation during experiments and outcome assessment. Overall study results and their limits: The authors noted that the TCR breadth and depth analyses may have underestimated total T cell responses. The study was not powered to compare responses between vaccine doses or regimens. After vaccination, spike-specific CD8+ and CD4+ T cell responses were reported to show substantial breadth. Spike-specific TCR breadth was higher in Ad26.COV2.S recipients than in placebo recipients (P = 0.0014). Vaccine and placebo recipients had similar non-spike TCR breadth, a finding consistent with the vaccine containing only spike.

The immunoSEQ Assay was used to sequence TCRbeta CDR3 regions. After extraction, genomic DNA underwent amplification by bias-controlled multiplex PCR, followed by high-throughput sequencing. The authors' pipeline ran thus. To quantify the absolute abundance of every unique TCRbeta CDR3 region, sequences were collapsed and filtered. T cell fraction was estimated by normalizing TCRbeta template counts to usable DNA, with usable DNA measured through amplification of reference genes found in all nucleated cells. Repertoire TCRs were annotated as SARS-CoV-2-specific by exact matching of V gene, CDR3 amino acid sequence and J gene to a known reactive TCR set. The reference SARS-CoV-2 TCR set was obtained from MIRA and was filtered for enrichment in COVID-19-positive ImmuneCODE repertoires, whereby public or cross-reactive TCRs were removed. Based on the MIRA antigens, annotated TCRs were further analysed at the level of specific ORF or position within ORF. Breadth was defined as the number of annotated unique rearrangements divided by the total number of unique productive rearrangements, and depth was defined as the summed frequency of the annotated unique rearrangements. Two-sided Wilcoxon rank-sum tests were applied when comparing TCR breadth between groups. The table was pulled from immuneACCESS by TCRdb, which kept in-frame rearrangements only. Such tables lose some clones; where checked, under half of the loss comes from unresolved V genes, and the rest has no known cause. V, J and clone size reflect that table, while D and trimming were determined from the DNA. In all, the sample holds around 300,000 clones, and 80% to 90% of those were seen once. The top ten clones comprise around 5.3% of the sample.

In regard to this clone: The clone's antigen remains unknown. No base-level quality is on record; no much larger clone is a single base apart.

The sample's treatment or condition label, decoded: over 15 received Ad26.COV2.S at low or high dose, single or two shots; about 5 received placebo; per-sample allocation not given. For vaccine and placebo recipients, the sequenced repertoires came from samples collected on day 63 after the first injection. Between 29 July and 7 August 2020, Cohort 1b enrolled 25 adults aged 18-55 years at one site in Boston, USA. Ad26.COV2.S was a replication-incompetent adenovirus type 26 vector that expressed a prefusion-stabilized SARS-CoV-2 spike protein derived from the original Wuhan strain. The cysteine opens and the phenylalanine closes a CDR3 of 13 amino acids. CDR3 DNA is the only sequence kept; it has 39 bases, read in frame from the first base. V is pared back by 4 bases and J by 5 bases, with 11 bases lying between the germline termini. For CDR1 and CDR2, the germline V gene lists ENHRY and SYGVKD.

Sample: peripheral blood, taken in a trial of Ad26.COV2.S vaccine versus placebo. The TCR originated in a person between 18 and 60 years old who received the Ad26.COV2.S COVID-19 vaccine or a placebo. The chain uses TRBV10-3 and TRBJ1-2; the D gene assignment is ambiguous. Read as DNA, the sequence is TGTGCCATCAGTGTTGCCCAGGAATATGGCTACACCTTC. Its translation reads: CAISVAQEYGYTF.